The 29 T cell receptor beta chains below were found in one sample sequenced in a study of response to subunit inactivated influenza vaccine. TCRdb ran MiXCR on the RT-PCR reads and lists one entry per CDR3 protein. The sample yields around 500,000 distinct CDR3 sequences, around 9.9% seen once. Sequences were derived from PBMCs from blood, sampled about 40 days after vaccination. The receptors shown here come from a man aged 50-60 years who received an inactivated influenza vaccine.

This clonotype was picked up a small number of times. V and J are TRBV6-1 and TRBJ1-5; D is uncertain. The V and J ends lost 2 bases and 7 bases respectively, with 21 bases between them. CDR1 is MNHNS, CDR2 SASEGT, per germline. The CDR3 is made up of 17 amino acids. The CDR3 here is CASSEQRTTPGGQPQHF. DNA of the CDR3: TGTGCCAGCAGTGAACAGCGCACAACTCCCGGAGGACAGCCCCAGCATTTT.

Many counts were recorded for this clonotype. The V gene is TRBV20-1, the J gene TRBJ1-2; D might be TRBD1 (5 bases). Germline assignment: CDR1 DFQATT and CDR2 SNEGSKA (reference sequence). The V end was cut by 0 bases, the J end by 8 bases, with 25 bases between. This CDR3 region has 17 residues. The CDR3 sequence is CSARDRLRQQAARGYTF. DNA of the CDR3: TGCAGTGCTAGAGATCGGTTGCGACAGCAGGCAGCGCGGGGCTACACCTTC.

The genes are TRBV20-1 and TRBJ2-7; possible D gene TRBD1, 5 bases. The length of the CDR3 is 14 residues. Deletions cut 3 bases from V and 2 bases from J, with 14 bases between. CDR1 DFQATT and CDR2 SNEGSKA come from the germline V gene (reference sequence). CDR3 bases: TGCAGTGCTAGGCAGGGTCTCCCCCCCTACGAGCAGTACTTC. Its protein product is CSARQGLPPYEQYF.

This clonotype was seen a few times. This chain links TRBV4-3 with TRBJ2-1; no definite D call. The CDR3 loop spans 14 amino acids. V lost 0 bases, J lost 7 bases, and 10 bases lay in between. The V gene's germline CDR1 is LGHNA and CDR2 YSLEER. The CDR3 DNA reads TGCGCCAGCAGCCAAGATCGATTCTCTAATGAGCAGTTCTTC. Encoded protein: CASSQDRFSNEQFF.

This clonotype has more than one count but fewer than ten. This chain uses TRBV12-3 or TRBV12-4 with TRBJ2-3; 10 bases align to TRBD1. The ends lost 6 bases at V and 5 bases at J; junction bases unmatched: 8. The CDR3 runs 15 residues. The CDR3 loop reads CASSLSGTGVDTQYF. CDR3 in DNA: TGTGCCAGCAGCCTAAGCGGGACAGGGGTAGATACGCAGTATTTT.

This clonotype was found a few times. V usage is TRBV25-1 and J usage is TRBJ2-5; D may correspond to TRBD1 or TRBD2 (5 bases each). The germline V gene has CDR1 MGHDK and CDR2 SYGVNS. With 0 bases removed from V and 7 bases from J, the gap between germline ends came to 15 bases. This CDR3 contains 15 residues. The CDR3 nucleotides are TGTGCCAGCAGTGAATATTCCGGGGACCCGGTGACCCAGTACTTC. Amino acids: CASSEYSGDPVTQYF. Complete variable domain (other parts from reference TRBV25-1 and TRBJ2-5): EADIYQTPRYLVIGTGKKITLECSQTMGHDKMYWYQQDPGMELHLIHYSYGVNSTEKGDLSSESTVSRIRTEHFPLTLESARPSHTSQYLCASSEYSGDPVTQYFGPGTRLLVL.

This clonotype was seen a few times. This rearrangement joins TRBV5-1 to TRBJ2-1; 7 nucleotides agree with TRBD1. The germline V gene has CDR1 SGHRS and CDR2 YFSETQ. The length of the CDR3 is 17 residues. With V trimmed by 2 bases and J by 1 base, 9 bases remained unmatched. The CDR3 is CASSFRPGQPSYNEQFF. The CDR3 nucleotides read TGCGCCAGCAGCTTTCGCCCGGGACAGCCATCCTACAATGAGCAGTTCTTC.

CDR3 amino acids: CSARLAGGQFF. The DNA for the CDR3 is TGCAGTGCTAGACTAGCGGGGGGACAGTTCTTC. The V gene is TRBV20-1, the J gene TRBJ2-1, with 11 bases that match TRBD2. Losses at the gene ends were 2 bases for V and 13 bases for J; bases not matched to a gene: 1. The CDR3 covers 11 residues. Looked up from germline, CDR1 is DFQATT and CDR2 is SNEGSKA (reference sequence).

This clonotype was counted ten times or more. The genes are TRBV5-5 and TRBJ2-5, with 7 bases aligning to TRBD1. Trimming cost V 6 bases and J 5 bases; bases outside gene matches: 10. The germline CDR1 and CDR2 sequences are SGHKS and YYEKEE (reference sequence). This CDR3 contains 14 residues. The chain's CDR3 is CASTTGTVSETQYF. The CDR3 DNA is TGTGCCAGCACGACAGGGACAGTTTCGGAGACCCAGTACTTC.

The chain recombines TRBV3-1 with TRBJ2-1; weak D call: TRBD2 (5 bases). Trimming took off 2 bases at V and 8 bases at J, with 19 bases between the two ends. The CDR3 consists of 16 residues. The germline V gene has CDR1 LGHDT and CDR2 YNNKEL (reference sequence). The CDR3 region has the DNA TGTGCCAGCAGCCAAAATTCGCTAGCTGGGGTCGATGAGCAGTTCTTC. Encoded protein: CASSQNSLAGVDEQFF.

This clonotype was counted many times. This chain uses TRBV5-1 with TRBJ2-7; 11 bases map to TRBD2. Trimming cost V 0 bases and J 3 bases; bases outside gene matches: 5. Germline CDR1 is SGHRS and CDR2 is YFSETQ. The CDR3 is made up of 16 amino acids. The DNA of the CDR3 is TGCGCCAGCAGCTTGGGGTCTAGCGGGGGGAACTACGAGCAGTACTTC. It encodes CASSLGSSGGNYEQYF. Looking up the rest from reference TRBV5-1 and TRBJ2-7 gives the full variable domain: KAGVTQTPRYLIKTRGQQVTLSCSPISGHRSVSWYQQTPGQGLQFLFEYFSETQRNKGNFPGRFSGRQFSNSRSEMNVSTLELGDSALYLCASSLGSSGGNYEQYFGPGTRLTVT.

V is TRBV6-1 and J is TRBJ2-1; 7 bases map to TRBD2. The CDR3 covers 16 residues. Germline loops: CDR1 MNHNS, CDR2 SASEGT. Trimming removed 6 bases from V and 0 bases from J; junction bases left unmatched: 8. The CDR3 DNA reads TGTGCCAGCAGCCCTGGGACTACCCACTCCTACAATGAGCAGTTCTTC. The encoded protein is CASSPGTTHSYNEQFF.

This clonotype has at least ten counts. The V call is TRBV4-3, the J call TRBJ2-7; a weak D match, TRBD2 (6 bases). The CDR3 runs to 15 residues. Trimming took 3 bases from V and 5 from J, leaving 17 bases between them. Germline V gene data show CDR1 as LGHNA and CDR2 as YSLEER. This CDR3 reads CASSHRLEVFNEQYF. The CDR3 DNA follows: TGCGCCAGCAGCCACCGACTAGAAGTCTTCAACGAGCAGTACTTC.

The chain combines TRBV15 with TRBJ1-4, with D uncertain. Germline CDR1 LNHNV, CDR2 YYDKDF (reference sequence). Trimming stripped 0 bases from V and 8 bases from J, with 16 bases between. CDR3 length: 16 residues. As DNA, the CDR3 is TGTGCCACCAGCAGAGATGCGGCGGTTCTTCACGAAAAACTGTTTTTT. Translation: CATSRDAAVLHEKLFF. The full variable domain, rest sourced from reference TRBV15 and TRBJ1-4, is DAMVIQNPRYQVTQFGKPVTLSCSQTLNHNVMYWYQQKSSQAPKLLFHYYDKDFNNEADTPDNFQSRRPNTSFCFLDIRSPGLGDTAMYLCATSRDAAVLHEKLFFGSGTQLSVL.

There are many counts of this clonotype. V usage is TRBV20-1 and J usage is TRBJ1-5; D is possibly TRBD1 (6 bases). V was clipped by 5 bases and J by 11 bases, with 13 bases between them. The CDR3 has 11 amino acids. The germline V gene has CDR1 DFQATT and CDR2 SNEGSKA (reference sequence). CDR3 nucleotides: TGCAGTGCTGATACAGGGTCTACCCAGCATTTT. Translating it yields CSADTGSTQHF.

This clonotype was counted between two and nine times. V usage is TRBV5-1 and J usage is TRBJ1-5, with unresolved D. Germline CDR1 reads SGHRS; CDR2 reads YFSETQ. CDR3 size: 13 residues. Trimming removed 0 bases at V and 5 bases at J, with 6 bases between. The CDR3 loop is CASSLDADQPQHF. The CDR3 coding sequence is TGCGCCAGCAGCTTGGATGCGGATCAGCCCCAGCATTTT.

This clonotype occurred many times. The chain joins TRBV6-2 or TRBV6-3 to TRBJ2-5; D unresolved. Germline V CDR1 and CDR2: MNHEY, SVGEGT. This CDR3 contains 15 residues. Trimming removed 6 bases at V and 1 base at J, with 15 bases between. The CDR3 nucleotides read TGTGCCAGCAGAAGAAGGATACGGCCCCAAGAGACCCAGTACTTC. Its protein product is CASRRRIRPQETQYF.

This clonotype showed up many times. The J gene is TRBJ2-1, the V gene TRBV20-1; 12 nucleotides line up with TRBD2. The germline gives CDR1 DFQATT, CDR2 SNEGSKA (reference sequence). After removal of 1 base from V and 4 bases from J, the junction contained 5 bases not matched to a gene. The CDR3 is 16 amino acids. CDR3 residues: CSARGGLAGGYNEQFF. Written as DNA, the CDR3 is TGCAGTGCTAGAGGGGGGCTAGCGGGAGGGTACAATGAGCAGTTCTTC.

This clonotype has a count of ten or more. This chain joins TRBV20-1 and TRBJ2-1, with D perhaps TRBD2 (5 bases). CDR3 size: 16 residues. Trimming pared 1 base from V and 2 bases from J, leaving 15 bases between. CDR1 DFQATT and CDR2 SNEGSKA come from the germline V gene (reference sequence). In nucleotides, the CDR3 is TGCAGTGCTAGAGGTGGTAGCGTCGGAGCCTACAATGAGCAGTTCTTC. Encoded protein: CSARGGSVGAYNEQFF.

The J gene is TRBJ1-4, the V gene TRBV7-9, with TRBD1 as a possible D gene (5 bases). CDR3 length: 13 residues. V lost 11 bases and J lost 0, with 10 bases in between. The germline gives CDR1 SEHNR, CDR2 FQNEAQ (reference sequence). CDR3: CAVTGATNEKLFF. CDR3 bases: TGTGCCGTTACAGGAGCAACTAATGAAAAACTGTTTTTT.

To note about this clonotype: This could be a read error, since a much larger clone is one nucleotide away. The genes are TRBV12-3 or TRBV12-4 and TRBJ2-5; D may correspond to TRBD1 or TRBD2 (5 bases each). The CDR3 sequence is 16 residues long. DNA of the CDR3: TGTTCCAGCAGTCCACATCCCGGGGCGAGGAAAGAGACCCAGTACTTC. Amino acids: CSSSPHPGARKETQYF.

The genes are TRBV4-2 and TRBJ2-2; D is perhaps TRBD2 (6 bases). Germline loops: CDR1 LGHNA, CDR2 YNFKEQ. This CDR3 is 15 amino acids long. V lost 4 bases, J lost 0 bases, and 9 bases lay in between. The CDR3 loop is CASSLERANTGELFF. For the CDR3, the DNA is TGTGCCAGCAGCCTGGAGCGGGCGAACACCGGGGAGCTGTTTTTT.

The CDR3, as DNA: TGTGCCAGCAGCCAAAAGTGGCAGGGCGACTCCTACGAGCAGTACTTC. Amino acids: CASSQKWQGDSYEQYF. The chain combines TRBV11-2 with TRBJ2-7; TRBD1 is a possible D gene (5 bases). The germline gives CDR1 SGHAT, CDR2 FQNNGV. The ends were cut back, 5 bases at V and 0 bases at J, with 17 bases in the middle. The CDR3 is 16 residues long.

The rearrangement joins TRBV11-2 to TRBJ2-1, with TRBD1 matching over 12 bases. This CDR3 is 14 amino acids long. The junction had 4 bases not matched to a gene; V was cut back by 5 bases and J by 8 bases. The germline gives CDR1 SGHAT, CDR2 FQNNGV. CDR3 sequence: CASSMGQGAHEQFF. The CDR3 DNA sequence: TGTGCCAGCAGCATGGGACAGGGGGCCCATGAGCAGTTCTTC.

This clonotype was recorded many times. The V gene is TRBV20-1, the J gene TRBJ1-2, with no clear D. Germline lookup yields CDR1 DFQATT and CDR2 SNEGSKA (reference sequence). The CDR3 covers 12 residues. Between the trimmed V and J ends, which lost 0 bases and 6 bases, there was a span of 8 bases. CDR3 coding DNA: TGCAGTGCTAGAGATGCGAGTCATGGCTACACCTTC. Amino acid sequence: CSARDASHGYTF.

This clonotype has just a few counts. CDR3 in amino acids: CASRWNTVLGTGELFF. The CDR3 bases are TGTGCCAGCAGATGGAACACCGTTCTTGGCACCGGGGAGCTGTTTTTT. V usage is TRBV27 and J usage is TRBJ2-2; D not resolved. V was trimmed by 6 bases and J by 4 bases, leaving 18 bases between them. The germline gives CDR1 MNHEY, CDR2 SMNVEV (reference sequence). The CDR3 covers 16 residues.

There are many counts of this clonotype. This chain joins TRBV6-1 and TRBJ2-4, with 7 bases that match TRBD1. The V gene's germline CDR1 is MNHNS and CDR2 SASEGT. The CDR3 contains 16 residues. With V trimmed by 4 bases and J by 0 bases, 6 bases remained unmatched. CDR3 sequence: CASSASGQLAKNIQYF. The DNA of the CDR3 is TGTGCCAGCAGTGCCTCGGGACAGCTAGCCAAAAACATTCAGTACTTC.

The gene calls are TRBV5-1 and TRBJ1-5, with a possible D match to TRBD1 (5 bases). The V and J ends lost 0 bases and 4 bases respectively, with 11 bases between them. This CDR3 comprises 15 residues. The V gene's germline CDR1 is SGHRS and CDR2 YFSETQ. CDR3: CASSLEGTENQPQHF. DNA of the CDR3: TGCGCCAGCAGCTTGGAGGGGACGGAGAATCAGCCCCAGCATTTT.

This rearrangement joins TRBV30 to TRBJ2-3; 13 nucleotides match TRBD2. V gave up 0 bases and J gave up 4 bases; unmatched junction bases: 4. The CDR3 length is 16 residues. Germline V gene sequence: CDR1 GTSNPN, CDR2 SVGIG (reference sequence). This CDR3 is CAWSVGLAGVSDTQYF. Here the CDR3 DNA reads TGTGCCTGGAGTGTCGGACTAGCGGGAGTCTCAGATACGCAGTATTTT.